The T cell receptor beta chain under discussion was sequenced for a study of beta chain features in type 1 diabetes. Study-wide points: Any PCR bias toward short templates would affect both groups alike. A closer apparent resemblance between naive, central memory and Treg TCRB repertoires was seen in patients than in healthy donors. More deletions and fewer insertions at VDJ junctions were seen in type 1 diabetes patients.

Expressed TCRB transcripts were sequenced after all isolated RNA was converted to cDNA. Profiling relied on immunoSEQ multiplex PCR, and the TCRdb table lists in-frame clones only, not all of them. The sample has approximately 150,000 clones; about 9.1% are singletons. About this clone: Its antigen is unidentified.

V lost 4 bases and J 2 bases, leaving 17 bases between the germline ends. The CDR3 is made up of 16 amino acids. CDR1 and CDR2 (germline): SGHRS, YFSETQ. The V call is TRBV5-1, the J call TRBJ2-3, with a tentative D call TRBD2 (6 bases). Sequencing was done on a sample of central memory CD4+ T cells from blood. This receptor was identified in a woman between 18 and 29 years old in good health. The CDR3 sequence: CASSLTTGEHTDTQYF. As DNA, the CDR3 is TGCGCCAGCAGCCTAACCACGGGGGAACACACAGATACGCAGTATTTT.